The present T cell receptor (beta chain) was sequenced within a study of blood T cells in healthy people across ages. Through a sample-barcoded 5' primer and a J-beta primer mix, a second PCR was run for roughly 6 to 12 cycles. One entry per CDR3 protein, called by TCRdb with MiXCR from the 5' RACE reads. The profile shows about 1.4 million distinct CDR3 sequences, roughly 64% of them singletons. The CDR3 loop spans 12 amino acids. Trimming cost V 8 bases and J 0 bases, with 8 bases left between them. This rearrangement joins TRBV12-3 or TRBV12-4 to TRBJ2-7; possibly TRBD1 for D (5 bases). The sequenced material came from blood. The clonotype was recovered from a man aged 18 to 30 in good health. The CDR3 DNA reads as TGTGCCAGCCAGGGCGACTCCTACGAGCAGTACTTC. It specifies CASQGDSYEQYF.